This T cell receptor (beta chain) was sequenced in a study of shared clonotypes between healthy human individuals. Study-wide context: The donor group consisted of two women and a few men, aged 18 to 49.

Study-wide results and caveats: Clonotype sharing levels among donors were expected to vary with sequencing depth.

All donors were healthy HIV-negative adults lacking recent acute infections or vaccinations. Libraries were prepared by immunoSEQ multiplex PCR; TCRdb keeps only in-frame clonotypes and omits some of them. The table includes hundreds of thousands of clones, 75% to 85% detected once. V was trimmed by 8 bases and J by 6 bases, leaving 17 bases between them. Germline loops: CDR1 MNHEY, CDR2 SMNVEV (reference sequence). This CDR3 is 14 amino acids long. On this clone: The antigen remains unidentified.

This clonotype was obtained from a woman aged 40 to 50 in good health. Some clones in this sample may be carry-over from other donors' samples. This chain connects TRBV27 to TRBJ1-5; D is perhaps TRBD1 (5 bases). Sequencing used PBMCs. CDR3 amino acids: CASGLRSGLQPQHF. The CDR3 nucleotides are TGTGCCAGCGGCTTGAGGTCAGGGCTTCAGCCCCAGCATTTT.